This T cell receptor (beta chain) was profiled in a study of blood T cell repertoires in COVID-19. Study details: Sites in the United States, Italy and Spain provided acute and convalescent COVID-19 samples. T cells, B-cell-depleted T cells, or PBMCs supplied cDNA or gDNA.

In the authors' workflow: Estimates of nucleated cell counts were drawn from the amplification of reference gene primers. The data were produced by immunoSEQ multiplex PCR, yet TCRdb's version contains in-frame clones alone and is incomplete. The V and J calls and clone size were taken over from that table, and D and trimming were inferred from the DNA. The sample consists of tens of thousands of clones, just over 85% of them appearing once. This sequence was found in a man aged 40-49 years with acute or convalescent COVID-19. The sample consisted of peripheral blood.

CDR3 in DNA: TGCGCCAGCAGTTGGACAGGGGGCGAAGAGACCCAGTACTTC. It is translated as CASSWTGGEETQYF. The V call is TRBV5-1, the J call TRBJ2-5, with TRBD1 matching over 11 bases. The CDR3 contains 14 residues. Germline CDR1 reads SGHRS; CDR2 reads YFSETQ. The V and J ends lost 5 bases and 3 bases, in that order; junction bases with no gene match: 3.